This T cell receptor (beta chain) was recorded in a study of blood T cell repertoires in COVID-19 (dated by TCRdb to 2019 to 2021). About the full investigation: The collaborator samples originated in the United States, Italy and Spain and spanned the acute and convalescent phases of COVID-19. The dataset comprised deeply sampled blood TCRbeta repertoires from subjects exposed to, actively infected with, or recovered from COVID-19. The material from the prospective study consisted of cDNA or gDNA derived from T cells, B-cell-depleted T cells, or PBMCs. The repertoires were released in a freely available public database meant as a resource for research on the immune response to SARS-CoV-2. Samples came from the ongoing ImmuneRACE study (first 160 participants) plus 1,254 subjects from 6 global collaborators. Where available, HLA class I and class II types were taken from metadata supplied by the sample provider and were not determined by assay-based typing. A de-identified subject ID, COVID-19 status, age in years and sex were almost always included in the sample metadata.

The immunoSEQ Assay, a bias-controlled multiplex PCR, was used to amplify TCRbeta CDR3 regions from genomic DNA. In the authors' own workflow: Nucleated cell counts per sample were estimated from amplification of reference gene primers within the assay. To quantify the absolute abundance of each unique TCRbeta CDR3 rearrangement, sequence reads were collapsed and filtered. Productive Simpson clonality was computed per sample as the square root of Simpson's diversity index over productive rearrangements. The table was pulled from immuneACCESS by TCRdb, which kept in-frame rearrangements only. Such tables lose some clones; where checked, under half of the loss comes from unresolved V genes, and the rest has no known cause. For V, J and clone size, that table is used; D and trimming come from the DNA. Present in this sample are 90,000 to 120,000 clones, approximately 85% of which were seen just once. The ten largest clones take up 2.4% of the sample.

According to the germline V gene, CDR1 reads MNHNS and CDR2 reads SASEGT. The CDR3 numbers 15 residues from cysteine through phenylalanine. The retained sequence is limited to the CDR3, 45 bases, with the frame set at the first base. Trimming at the junction amounts to 2 bases on V and 6 bases on J, and the germline ends lie 14 bases apart. Worth noting for this clone: Its recognized antigen is unknown. No qualities accompany the bases; no much larger clone lies one base away.

The investigation overall reported the following: The amount of clinical and demographic metadata varied by source and participant and was provided uncurated.

Whole blood was collected in K2EDTA tubes by collaborating institutions according to the institutions' own protocols. For TCRbeta analysis, collaborators shipped samples as frozen whole blood, isolated PBMCs, or DNA extracted from either of those sample types. Sequenced sample: peripheral blood. The sequence came from a human donor in a cohort sampled during active COVID-19. Rearrangement joined TRBV6-1 to TRBJ2-1; the D gene is possibly TRBD1, with 5 bases matching. CDR3 protein: CASSENTPGINEQFF. DNA sequence: TGTGCCAGCAGTGAAAATACCCCAGGGATCAATGAGCAGTTCTTC.